The next 6 T cell receptor beta chains were all read from a single sample in a study of CD4 T cells in relation to SARS-CoV-2 and coronaviruses. CD4+ T cells from unexposed donors were obtained before the COVID-19 pandemic (2011-2018). CD4+ T cells were isolated from the cells after about ten days of culture. Sequenced by immunoSEQ multiplex PCR; TCRdb stores in-frame clones only, minus some. The table records some 16,000 clones, roughly three quarters of them present only once. These receptors have no known antigen. The material sequenced was CD4+ T cells from PBMCs, cultured in vitro. These receptors originate from a human donor in good health.

The J gene is TRBJ2-2, the V gene TRBV9; 9 nucleotides align to TRBD1. There are 15 residues in the CDR3. Germline lookup yields CDR1 SGDLS and CDR2 YYNGEE. J gave up 8 bases and V 3 bases, and 8 bases lay outside the gene matches. The CDR3: CASSARDRESGELFF. CDR3 coding DNA: TGTGCCAGCAGCGCCCGGGACAGGGAATCAGGGGAGCTGTTTTTT.

The rearrangement links TRBV9 to TRBJ2-1; D is possibly TRBD1 or TRBD2 (6 bases each). Germline V gives CDR1 SGDLS, CDR2 YYNGEE. Trimming took 4 bases from V and 8 from J, leaving 16 bases between them. The CDR3 loop spans 14 amino acids. CDR3 amino acids: CASSLLTRGDEQFF. The DNA of the CDR3 is TGTGCCAGCAGCCTACTAACGAGGGGGGATGAGCAGTTCTTC.

The genes are TRBV7-2 and TRBJ1-1, with D unresolved. The CDR3 covers 13 residues. Germline-derived CDR1 and CDR2 are SGHTA and FQGNSA. V dropped 5 bases and J dropped 5 bases, with 12 bases sitting between them. The CDR3 sequence is CASSLGWGTEAFF. Written as DNA, the CDR3 is TGTGCCAGCAGCCTCGGGTGGGGAACTGAAGCTTTCTTT.

V usage is TRBV6-2 or TRBV6-3 and J usage is TRBJ1-1; D remains ambiguous. The CDR3 sequence is 13 residues long. Trimming took 5 bases from V and 4 from J, leaving 11 bases between them. CDR1 MNHEY and CDR2 SVGEGT come from the germline V gene. The CDR3 DNA is TGTGCCAGCAGTGACACGGTGAGCACTGAAGCTTTCTTT. Encoded protein: CASSDTVSTEAFF.

This chain uses TRBV7-6 with TRBJ1-1; 7 bases are shared with TRBD1. The CDR3 has 15 amino acids. Trimming at V came to 1 base and at J to 4 bases, leaving 6 bases not matched to a gene. From germline, CDR1 is SGHVS and CDR2 FNYEAQ. The CDR3 coding sequence is TGTGCCAGCAGCTTAGTAGGGGGGACAGTCACTGAAGCTTTCTTT. This gives the protein CASSLVGGTVTEAFF. Together with reference TRBV7-6 and TRBJ1-1, the CDR3 gives the full variable domain: GAGVSQSPRYKVTKRGQDVALRCDPISGHVSLYWYRQALGQGPEFLTYFNYEAQQDKSGLPNDRFSAERPEGSISTLTIQRTEQRDSAMYRCASSLVGGTVTEAFFGQGTRLTVV.

The chain is built from TRBV25-1 and TRBJ2-3; the match to TRBD1 covers 10 bases. Germline V lookup: CDR1 MGHDK, CDR2 SYGVNS. The V gene end was trimmed by 3 bases and the J gene end by 4 bases; junction bases not matched to a gene: 7. This CDR3 is 16 amino acids long. The CDR3 bases are TGTGCCAGCAGTGAGCCGGGACAGGGGTTATCAGATACGCAGTATTTT. Protein: CASSEPGQGLSDTQYF.